These 2 T cell receptor beta chains were all obtained from the same sample, sequenced in a study of T cell changes during pregnancy in multiple sclerosis (dated by TCRdb to the late 2010s). Receptor amplification or capture employed the immunoSEQ multiplex PCR assay. Held by TCRdb, this immuneACCESS table contains in-frame sequences only and omits some clones. Under half of the omission traces to an unresolved V gene where checked; the cause of the rest is unknown. The sample includes just under 45,000 clones, with over 85% observed a single time. The ten largest clones capture roughly 0.67% of the sample. This specimen was CD4+ T cells from peripheral blood mononuclear cells, taken in the first trimester of pregnancy. These receptors came from a female donor with multiple sclerosis, enrolled in a pregnancy study.

This clone was observed a handful of times. V gene TRBV2 combines with J gene TRBJ1-5, with D perhaps matching TRBD1 (5 bases). The CDR3 runs 13 residues. The V end lost 7 bases, the J end lost 4 bases, and 11 bases lay between the germline ends. CDR1 SNHLY and CDR2 FYNNEI come from the germline V gene. CDR3 residues: CASMWTPNQPQHF. For the CDR3, the DNA is TGTGCCAGCATGTGGACACCGAATCAGCCCCAGCATTTT.

V gene TRBV7-8 combines with J gene TRBJ1-1; D might be TRBD1 (5 bases). Trimming shortened V by 7 bases and J by 4 bases, and 16 bases separated the two germline ends. The CDR3 contains 14 residues. Per the germline V gene, CDR1 is SGHVS and CDR2 is FQNEAQ. CDR3 sequence: CASTPGLLSTEAFF. The CDR3 DNA reads as TGTGCCAGCACCCCGGGACTTTTGAGCACTGAAGCTTTCTTT.